This TCR beta chain originates from a study of graft-versus-host responses after intestinal transplantation. Study in general: As for transplant type, recipients had multivisceral, liver-intestinal, or isolated intestinal grafts.

Germline values: CDR1 MDHEN, CDR2 SYDVKM. V dropped 6 bases and J dropped 2; count of bases not matched to a gene: 5. The CDR3 has 14 residues. Assay used: immunoSEQ multiplex PCR; TCRdb lists only in-frame clones, some missing. The sample consists of about 94,000 clones, around 90% of them appearing once. Worth noting for this clone: What it binds is not known.

The receptor was derived from a human donor who received an intestinal transplant. Sequenced material: unstimulated CD8+ T cells sorted from spleen or lymph node cells, taken before intestinal transplant. This chain uses TRBV28 with TRBJ2-7, with TRBD1 matching 9 bases. CDR3 sequence reads: CASSQNRGPYEQYF. The CDR3 coding sequence is TGTGCCAGCAGCCAAAACAGGGGGCCCTACGAGCAGTACTTC.